These 24 T cell receptor beta chains were sequenced from one sample in a study of neoadjuvant anti-PD-1 for oral cavity cancer. The method was immunoSEQ multiplex PCR; TCRdb's version includes in-frame clones alone and lacks a portion of them. Of 55,000 to 75,000 clones in the sample, approximately 87% were seen once. The sample's time point: after neoadjuvant nivolumab, at surgical resection. The source was PBMCs, collected after nivolumab (anti-PD-1) treatment. The receptors derive from a person aged 40 to 85 with oral cavity squamous cell carcinoma.

As DNA, the CDR3 is TGTGCCAGCTCGGACAGAAAATACGAGCAGTACTTC. Protein sequence: CASSDRKYEQYF. The chain recombines TRBV7-9 with TRBJ2-7, with D maybe TRBD1 (6 bases). V was pared by 8 bases and J by 4 bases, with 12 bases between. Per the germline V gene, CDR1 is SEHNR and CDR2 is FQNEAQ (reference sequence). There are 12 residues in the CDR3.

With respect to this clone: An end of the junction differs from the germline gene, which may be a read error. The CDR3 DNA is TGTGCCAGCAGCCGACGTGCTGGACAGTGGGCCGGCACTGAGGCTTTCTTT. Residues: CASSRRAGQWAGTEAFF. The V and J genes are TRBV7-2 and TRBJ1-1; possibly TRBD1 for D (6 bases). From germline, CDR1 is SGHTA and CDR2 FQGNSA. The CDR3 length is 17 residues.

This chain links TRBV2 with TRBJ2-3; TRBD2 matches 13 bases. This CDR3 has 15 residues. CDR1 and CDR2 (germline): SNHLY, FYNNEI. V trimming: 5 bases; J trimming: 5 bases; junction bases outside the gene matches: 4. CDR3 protein: CASSRLAGGLDTQYF. CDR3 in DNA: TGTGCCAGCAGTAGACTAGCGGGGGGTTTAGATACGCAGTATTTT.

The sample holds a few counts of this clone. The J gene is TRBJ1-2, the V gene TRBV7-8; TRBD1 might be the D (6 bases). Germline CDR1 SGHVS, CDR2 FQNEAQ. Deletions cut 5 bases from V and 0 bases from J, with 19 bases between. The CDR3 extends over 17 amino acids. DNA for the CDR3: TGTGCCAGCAGCACTCGTTACGACAGGACCGCTAACTATGGCTACACCTTC. This codes for CASSTRYDRTANYGYTF.

The CDR3 DNA follows: TGCGCCAGCAGCTTGGAGCTAAACTTGAACACTGAAGCTTTCTTT. It encodes CASSLELNLNTEAFF. The rearrangement uses TRBV5-1 and TRBJ1-1; D gene uncertain. Germline loops: CDR1 SGHRS, CDR2 YFSETQ. The CDR3 has 15 amino acids. Trimming shortened V by 0 bases and J by 0 bases, and 9 bases separated the two germline ends.

V gene TRBV5-8 combines with J gene TRBJ2-5; 7 bases map to TRBD2. The CDR3 contains 17 residues. CDR1 is SGHTS, CDR2 YDEGEE, per germline. With V trimmed by 3 bases and J by 2 bases, 13 bases remained unmatched. This CDR3 is CASSYTSGGRIQETQYF. Written as DNA, the CDR3 is TGTGCCAGCAGCTACACCTCTGGCGGGAGAATTCAAGAGACCCAGTACTTC.

V usage is TRBV30 and J usage is TRBJ1-6, with unresolved D. Germline CDR1 and CDR2: GTSNPN and SVGIG (reference sequence). The CDR3 is 19 amino acids. Trimming cost V 0 bases and J 0 bases, with 18 bases left between them. CDR3 region: CAWSVGVKGFNSYNSPLHF. For the CDR3, the DNA is TGTGCCTGGAGTGTCGGAGTGAAAGGGTTTAACTCCTATAATTCACCCCTCCACTTT.

The V and J genes are TRBV30 and TRBJ2-5, with D perhaps being TRBD1 or TRBD2 (5 bases each). The CDR3 sequence is 14 residues long. Trimming left V 0 bases short and J 6 bases short, with 14 bases between. Per the germline V gene, CDR1 is GTSNPN and CDR2 is SVGIG (reference sequence). CDR3 DNA: TGTGCCTGGAGTGTGAGTGGGGGTGAAAAGACCCAGTACTTC. Its translation is CAWSVSGGEKTQYF. The whole variable domain, filled in from reference TRBV30 and TRBJ2-5, reads SQTIHQWPATLVQPVGSPLSLECTVEGTSNPNLYWYRQAAGRGLQLLFYSVGIGQISSEVPQNLSASRPQDRQFILSSKKLLLSDSGFYLCAWSVSGGEKTQYFGPGTRLLVL.

This chain joins TRBV27 and TRBJ2-3; D perhaps matches TRBD1 (8 bases). CDR1 is MNHEY, CDR2 SMNVEV, per germline (reference sequence). The V and J ends lost 0 bases and 14 bases respectively, with 21 bases between them. This CDR3 has 15 amino acids. CDR3 in amino acids: CASSLSMGGSRGPYF. The CDR3 nucleotides read TGTGCCAGCAGTTTATCGATGGGAGGGAGCAGGGGGCCGTATTTT.

The chain is built from TRBV25-1 and TRBJ2-2; no clear D gene. The germline gives CDR1 MGHDK, CDR2 SYGVNS. CDR3 length: 15 amino acids. V was cut by 5 bases and J by 0 bases, with 10 bases left in between. The CDR3 reads CASSQTLTNTGELFF. CDR3 nucleotide sequence: TGTGCCAGCAGTCAAACCTTAACGAACACCGGGGAGCTGTTTTTT.

This clone showed up just once. The rearrangement links TRBV11-2 to TRBJ2-1, with D uncertain. V lost 0 bases to trimming and J lost 6 bases, with 9 bases between them. CDR1 is SGHAT and CDR2 is FQNNGV in the germline V gene. This CDR3 contains 14 residues. The CDR3 DNA is TGTGCCAGCAGCTTAGATGGGCCGATCAATGAGCAGTTCTTC. Protein: CASSLDGPINEQFF.

The chain links TRBV27 to TRBJ2-2, with TRBD2 matching over 12 bases. V gave up 7 bases and J gave up 6 bases; unmatched junction bases: 6. From germline, CDR1 is MNHEY and CDR2 SMNVEV (reference sequence). The CDR3 has 15 amino acids. CDR3 sequence reads: CASNPLAGGAGELFF. In DNA form, the CDR3 reads TGTGCCAGCAATCCTCTAGCGGGAGGGGCCGGGGAGCTGTTTTTT.

The rearrangement links TRBV6-5 to TRBJ2-3; D is possibly TRBD1 (5 bases). Trimming cost V 4 bases and J 3 bases, with 8 bases left between them. CDR3 length: 13 amino acids. Looked up from germline, CDR1 is MNHEY and CDR2 is SVGAGI. The CDR3 here is CASSSDSTDTQYF. The CDR3 region has the DNA TGTGCCAGCAGTTCCGACAGTACAGATACGCAGTATTTT.

This clone is a singleton in its sample. The junction differs from germline at one of its ends, possibly a read error. V usage is TRBV6-5 and J usage is TRBJ1-2; D might be TRBD1 (5 bases). Germline values: CDR1 MNHEY, CDR2 SVGAGI. The CDR3 totals 13 residues. The DNA for the CDR3 is TGTGCCAGCAGCCCGGGACGAGACTACGGCTACACCTTC. It translates to CASSPGRDYGYTF.

This clone has just one count. This rearrangement joins TRBV7-9 to TRBJ2-2, with 10 bases matching TRBD1. V shed 4 bases, J shed 4 bases, and the junction held 6 bases outside the gene matches. The CDR3 is made up of 16 amino acids. Germline-derived CDR1 and CDR2 are SEHNR and FQNEAQ (reference sequence). CDR3: CASSSRDRGITGELFF. In DNA form, the CDR3 reads TGTGCCAGCAGCTCAAGGGACAGGGGAATCACCGGGGAGCTGTTTTTT.

The rearrangement links TRBV7-8 to TRBJ1-2; weak D call: TRBD1 (5 bases). V was cut by 5 bases and J by 4 bases, with 14 bases left in between. Germline V gene sequence: CDR1 SGHVS, CDR2 FQNEAQ. The CDR3 spans 14 residues. As DNA, the CDR3 is TGTGCCAGCAGCCCTCTCCAGGGAGTCTATGGCTACACCTTC. Translated: CASSPLQGVYGYTF.

The CDR3 is CASSQDGLAWNEQFF. CDR3 DNA sequence: TGCGCCAGCAGCCAAGATGGACTAGCCTGGAATGAGCAGTTCTTC. The J gene is TRBJ2-1, the V gene TRBV4-1, with 8 bases fitting TRBD2. The CDR3 is 15 amino acids. V gave up 0 bases and J gave up 7 bases; unmatched junction bases: 5. Germline values: CDR1 MGHRA, CDR2 YSYEKL.

The gene calls are TRBV6-5 and TRBJ2-7, with D uncertain. Trimming took 2 bases from V and 1 from J, leaving 6 bases between them. Per germline, CDR1 MNHEY and CDR2 SVGAGI. The length of the CDR3 is 13 residues. The CDR3: CASSYARSYEQYF. In DNA, the CDR3 is TGTGCCAGCAGTTACGCACGATCCTACGAGCAGTACTTC.

The chain joins TRBV28 to TRBJ1-1; D is unclear. Germline V gives CDR1 MDHEN, CDR2 SYDVKM. V shed 2 bases and J shed 1 base, with 14 bases lying between them. The CDR3 sequence is 16 residues long. CDR3 region: CASSLARTPANTEAFF. For the CDR3, the DNA is TGTGCCAGCAGTTTAGCGAGGACCCCCGCGAACACTGAAGCTTTCTTT.

The gene calls are TRBV5-6 and TRBJ2-5, with D perhaps TRBD2 (6 bases). CDR3 size: 14 residues. The germline V gene has CDR1 SGHDT and CDR2 YYEEEE. Deletions cut 6 bases from V and 0 bases from J, with 12 bases between. CDR3 DNA sequence: TGTGCCAGCACTCAAGGACTATACCAAGAGACCCAGTACTTC. The encoded protein is CASTQGLYQETQYF. The entire variable domain, with the rest obtained from reference TRBV5-6 and TRBJ2-5, is as follows: DAGVTQSPTHLIKTRGQQVTLRCSPKSGHDTVSWYQQALGQGPQFIFQYYEEEERQRGNFPDRFSGHQFPNYSSELNVNALLLGDSALYLCASTQGLYQETQYFGPGTRLLVL.

The V and J genes are TRBV5-1 and TRBJ1-5; D is undetermined. CDR3 length equals 15 residues. Germline lookup yields CDR1 SGHRS and CDR2 YFSETQ. V dropped 1 base and J dropped 2 bases, with 10 bases sitting between them. The CDR3 coding sequence is TGCGCCAGCAGCTTGTCGCCAGCTGGCAATCAGCCCCAGCATTTT. Translating gives CASSLSPAGNQPQHF. The full variable domain, completed using reference TRBV5-1 and TRBJ1-5, is KAGVTQTPRYLIKTRGQQVTLSCSPISGHRSVSWYQQTPGQGLQFLFEYFSETQRNKGNFPGRFSGRQFSNSRSEMNVSTLELGDSALYLCASSLSPAGNQPQHFGDGTRLSIL.

The chain employs TRBV21-1 and TRBJ2-5; the table calls TRBD1, which could not be checked here. TRBV21-1 is a pseudogene. The CDR3 contains 14 residues. Here the CDR3 DNA reads TGTGCCAGCAGCAAGACAACCTTGGGAGAGACCCAGTACTTC. The encoded protein is CASSKTTLGETQYF.

The genes are TRBV6-5 and TRBJ2-5; D unresolved. The CDR3 totals 11 residues. Germline values: CDR1 MNHEY, CDR2 SVGAGI. Trimming pared 6 bases from V and 5 bases from J, leaving 7 bases between. As DNA, the CDR3 is TGTGCCAGCAGGGCGCGGGAGACCCAGTACTTC. This sequence encodes CASRARETQYF.

The chain links TRBV28 to TRBJ1-4; 9 bases fit TRBD1. Germline loops: CDR1 MDHEN, CDR2 SYDVKM. The CDR3 runs 14 residues. The V gene end was trimmed by 5 bases and the J gene end by 8 bases; junction bases not matched to a gene: 6. The chain's CDR3 is CASSEQGAGEKLFF. The DNA of the CDR3 is TGTGCCAGCAGTGAACAGGGGGCGGGGGAAAAACTGTTTTTT.